This T cell receptor beta chain was observed in a study of shared clonotypes between healthy human individuals. Study-level information: CD8 memory received one plate per donor, CD8 naive two, CD4 memory three and CD4 naive three. Findings of the study overall: Incomplete sequencing of sorted subsets was indicated by rarefaction despite large depth.

Assay: immunoSEQ multiplex PCR; the TCRdb copy retains only in-frame clones and omits some. The repertoire includes about 2.3 million clones, approximately 95% of them detected once, and about 0.39% sits in the top ten. Regarding this clone: Its specificity is unknown.

V shed 3 bases and J shed 4 bases, with 12 bases lying between them. CDR3 length: 14 residues. Germline CDR1 and CDR2: MNHEY and SMNVEV (reference sequence). This sequence joins TRBV27 and TRBJ1-2; D unresolved. Sequencing was performed on naive CD4+ T cells from PBMCs. Stated subset: CD45RA+ positively selected. This sequence originates from a young man in good health. Some clones in this sample may be carry-over from other donors' samples. The CDR3 DNA follows: TGTGCCAGCAGTTTGAGGGAGGGATCCTATGGCTACACCTTC. As protein: CASSLREGSYGYTF.